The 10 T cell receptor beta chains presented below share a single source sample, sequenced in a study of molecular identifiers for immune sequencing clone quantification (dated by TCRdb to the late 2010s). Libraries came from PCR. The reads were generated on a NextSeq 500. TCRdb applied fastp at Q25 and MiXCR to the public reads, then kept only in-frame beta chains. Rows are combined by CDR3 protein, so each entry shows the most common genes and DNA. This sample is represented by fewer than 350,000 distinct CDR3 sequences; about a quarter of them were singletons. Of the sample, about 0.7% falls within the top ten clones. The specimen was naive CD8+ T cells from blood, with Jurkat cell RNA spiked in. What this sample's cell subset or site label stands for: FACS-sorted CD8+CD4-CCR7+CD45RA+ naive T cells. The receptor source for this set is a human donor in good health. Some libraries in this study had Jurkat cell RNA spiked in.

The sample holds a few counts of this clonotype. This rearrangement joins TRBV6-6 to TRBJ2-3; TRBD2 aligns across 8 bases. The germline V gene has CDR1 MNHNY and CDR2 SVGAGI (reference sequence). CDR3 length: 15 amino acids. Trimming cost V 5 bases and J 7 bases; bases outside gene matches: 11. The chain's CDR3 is CASSPGTSSGNTQYF. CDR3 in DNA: TGTGCCAGCAGTCCCGGGACTAGTAGTGGGAATACGCAGTATTTT.

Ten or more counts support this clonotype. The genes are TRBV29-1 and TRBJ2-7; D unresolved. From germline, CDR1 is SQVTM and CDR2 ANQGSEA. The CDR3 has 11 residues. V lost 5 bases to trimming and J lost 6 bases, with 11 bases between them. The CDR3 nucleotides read TGCAGCGTTTTGTCCCGCTCCGAGCAGTACTTC. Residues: CSVLSRSEQYF.

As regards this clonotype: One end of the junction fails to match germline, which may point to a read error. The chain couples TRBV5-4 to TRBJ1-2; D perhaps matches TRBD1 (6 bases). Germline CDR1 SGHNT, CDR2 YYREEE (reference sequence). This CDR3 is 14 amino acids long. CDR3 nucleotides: TGTGTCAGCAGCTTGGAACAGGGAAACTATGGCTACACCTTC. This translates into CVSSLEQGNYGYTF.

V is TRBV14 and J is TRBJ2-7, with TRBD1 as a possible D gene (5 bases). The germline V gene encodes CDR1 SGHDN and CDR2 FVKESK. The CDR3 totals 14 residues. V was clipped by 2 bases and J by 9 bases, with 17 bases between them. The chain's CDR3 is CASSQTNTGLGQYF. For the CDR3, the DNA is TGTGCCAGCAGCCAAACCAATACAGGTTTAGGGCAGTACTTC.

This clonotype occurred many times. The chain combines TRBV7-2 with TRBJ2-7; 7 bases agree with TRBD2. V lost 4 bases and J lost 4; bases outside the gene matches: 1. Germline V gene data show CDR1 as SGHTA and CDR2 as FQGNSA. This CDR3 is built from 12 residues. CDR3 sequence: CASSWGGYEQYF. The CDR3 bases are TGTGCCAGCAGCTGGGGGGGATACGAGCAGTACTTC.

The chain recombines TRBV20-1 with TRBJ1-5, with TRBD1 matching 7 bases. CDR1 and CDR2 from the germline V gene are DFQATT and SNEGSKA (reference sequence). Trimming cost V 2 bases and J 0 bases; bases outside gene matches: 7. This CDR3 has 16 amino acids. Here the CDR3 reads CSARHRDSYSNQPQHF. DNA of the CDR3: TGCAGTGCTAGACACCGGGACAGCTATAGCAATCAGCCCCAGCATTTT.

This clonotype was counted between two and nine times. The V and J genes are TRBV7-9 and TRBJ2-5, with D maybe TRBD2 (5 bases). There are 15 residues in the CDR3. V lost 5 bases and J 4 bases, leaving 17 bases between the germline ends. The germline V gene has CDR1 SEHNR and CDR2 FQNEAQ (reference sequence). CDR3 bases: TGTGCCAGCAGCCTACCTTCCTTAGAGGGAGAGACCCAGTACTTC. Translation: CASSLPSLEGETQYF.

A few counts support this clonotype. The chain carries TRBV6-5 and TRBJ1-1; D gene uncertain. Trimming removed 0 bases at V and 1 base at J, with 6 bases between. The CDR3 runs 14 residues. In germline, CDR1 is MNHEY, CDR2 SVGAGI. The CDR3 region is CASSYSAENTEAFF. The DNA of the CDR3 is TGTGCCAGCAGTTACTCAGCGGAGAACACTGAAGCTTTCTTT.

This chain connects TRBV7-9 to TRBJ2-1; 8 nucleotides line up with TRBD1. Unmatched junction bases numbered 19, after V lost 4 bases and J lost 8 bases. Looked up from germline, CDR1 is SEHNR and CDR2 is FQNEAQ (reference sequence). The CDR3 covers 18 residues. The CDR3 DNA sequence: TGTGCCAGCAGCTCACAAGGGGACAGGCCCCCGAGCTTCCATGAGCAGTTCTTC. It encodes CASSSQGDRPPSFHEQFF.

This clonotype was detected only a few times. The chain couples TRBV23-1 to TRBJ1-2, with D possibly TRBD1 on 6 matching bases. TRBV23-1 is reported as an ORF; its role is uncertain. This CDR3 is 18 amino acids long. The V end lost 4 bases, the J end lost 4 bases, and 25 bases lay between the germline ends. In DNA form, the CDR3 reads TGCGCCAGCAGTCCCGACCGGGGAGGGTTCAGGGACATCTATGGCTACACCTTC. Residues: CASSPDRGGFRDIYGYTF.